The 21 T cell receptor beta chains presented below share a single source sample, sequenced in a study of TIL therapy for anti-PD-1-resistant metastatic lung cancer. The time point denotes: pre-treatment sample, taken before nivolumab and TIL therapy. Sequencing used immunoSEQ v3. The repertoire was sequenced with immunoSEQ multiplex PCR; TCRdb's copy has only in-frame clones and lacks some. The repertoire holds approximately 60,000 clones, with roughly 80% as singletons. The sample was blood, taken at baseline. These TCRs come from a person aged 25 to 80 with non-small cell lung cancer.

The rearrangement links TRBV5-1 to TRBJ2-7; 11 bases fit TRBD2. CDR1 and CDR2 (germline): SGHRS, YFSETQ. V dropped 4 bases and J dropped 3; count of bases not matched to a gene: 3. The CDR3 extends over 14 amino acids. The CDR3 loop reads CASSTSGGNYEQYF. Here the CDR3 DNA reads TGCGCCAGCAGCACTAGCGGGGGAAACTACGAGCAGTACTTC. The full variable domain, its missing parts supplied by reference TRBV5-1 and TRBJ2-7, is KAGVTQTPRYLIKTRGQQVTLSCSPISGHRSVSWYQQTPGQGLQFLFEYFSETQRNKGNFPGRFSGRQFSNSRSEMNVSTLELGDSALYLCASSTSGGNYEQYFGPGTRLTVT.

The V call is TRBV2, the J call TRBJ1-1; 7 nucleotides agree with TRBD1. V lost 8 bases and J lost 4; bases outside the gene matches: 10. CDR3 length: 14 residues. Germline V gives CDR1 SNHLY, CDR2 FYNNEI. This chain's CDR3 is CASLYRGWGTEAFF. CDR3 sequence (DNA): TGTGCCAGCCTATACAGGGGTTGGGGCACTGAAGCTTTCTTT.

The rearrangement joins TRBV6-5 to TRBJ2-3, with 10 bases matching TRBD2. In germline, CDR1 is MNHEY, CDR2 SVGAGI. The CDR3 sequence is 15 residues long. Trimming removed 6 bases from V and 0 bases from J; junction bases left unmatched: 3. CDR3 sequence reads: CASRLTSGSTDTQYF. The CDR3 DNA reads as TGTGCCAGCAGGCTGACTAGCGGGAGCACAGATACGCAGTATTTT.

This rearrangement joins TRBV7-2 to TRBJ1-2; 9 nucleotides agree with TRBD1. The CDR3 has 15 amino acids. CDR1 SGHTA and CDR2 FQGNSA come from the germline V gene. V trimming: 4 bases; J trimming: 8 bases; junction bases outside the gene matches: 11. CDR3 nucleotide sequence: TGTGCCAGCAGCTCCGACGGACAGGGGCCCCTAGGCTACACCTTC. Protein: CASSSDGQGPLGYTF. Combining the CDR3 with reference TRBV7-2 and TRBJ1-2 gives the whole variable domain GAGVSQSPSNKVTEKGKDVELRCDPISGHTALYWYRQSLGQGLEFLIYFQGNSAPDKSGLPSDRFSAERTGGSVSTLTIQRTQQEDSAVYLCASSSDGQGPLGYTFGSGTRLTVV.

The chain recombines TRBV27 with TRBJ2-7, with D perhaps TRBD2 (5 bases). This CDR3 is built from 13 residues. The germline CDR1 and CDR2 sequences are MNHEY and SMNVEV (reference sequence). V was trimmed by 0 bases and J by 11 bases, leaving 14 bases between them. The chain's CDR3 is CASSLSGVGSEYF. The CDR3 coding sequence is TGTGCCAGCAGTTTATCCGGGGTTGGATCAGAGTACTTC.

This clone was observed a few times. The chain uses TRBV7-6 and TRBJ1-5; D remains unclear. Per germline, CDR1 SGHVS and CDR2 FNYEAQ. The CDR3 consists of 16 residues. V lost 3 bases, J lost 2 bases, and 14 bases lay in between. The CDR3 reads CASSFGGNYGNQPQHF. CDR3 DNA: TGTGCCAGCAGCTTTGGAGGAAACTACGGCAATCAGCCCCAGCATTTT.

The chain links TRBV11-3 to TRBJ2-5; 10 nucleotides line up with TRBD1. Germline CDR1 reads SGHNT; CDR2 reads YENEEA. CDR3 length equals 13 residues. After removal of 5 bases from V and 5 bases from J, the junction contained 2 bases not matched to a gene. CDR3 in DNA: TGTGCCAGCAGCGACAGGGGGCCGGAGACCCAGTACTTC. This encodes CASSDRGPETQYF.

This clone has more than one count but fewer than ten. The CDR3 nucleotides are TGTGCCAGTAGTCCGAGTCGGGACACTGCCCAGCATTTT. Translating it yields CASSPSRDTAQHF. The V and J genes are TRBV19 and TRBJ1-5, with a possible D match to TRBD1 (6 bases). The V end was cut by 5 bases, the J end by 11 bases, with 16 bases between. The CDR3 runs 13 residues. Germline lookup yields CDR1 LNHDA and CDR2 SQIVND (reference sequence).

V usage is TRBV7-9 and J usage is TRBJ1-1; unclear D gene. CDR3 length equals 12 residues. Looked up from germline, CDR1 is SEHNR and CDR2 is FQNEAQ (reference sequence). V was pared by 2 bases and J by 8 bases, with 9 bases between. Written as DNA, the CDR3 is TGTGCCAGCAGCTTATTTGTAGGGGAAGCTTTCTTT. It yields the protein CASSLFVGEAFF.

This clone was picked up a small number of times. V usage is TRBV19 and J usage is TRBJ1-6; TRBD1 matches at 8 bases. V shed 5 bases and J 9 bases; nucleotides not matched to a gene: 9. The germline CDR1 and CDR2 sequences are LNHDA and SQIVND (reference sequence). CDR3 size: 15 residues. CDR3 sequence reads: CASSPTGTGGSPLHF. CDR3 bases: TGTGCCAGTAGTCCAACCGGGACAGGTGGTTCACCCCTCCACTTT. The variable domain in full, completed from reference TRBV19 and TRBJ1-6, reads DGGITQSPKYLFRKEGQNVTLSCEQNLNHDAMYWYRQDPGQGLRLIYYSQIVNDFQKGDIAEGYSVSREKKESFPLTVTSAQKNPTAFYLCASSPTGTGGSPLHFGNGTRLTVT.

This CDR3 reads CASSSPRLAGAYEQYF. The DNA for the CDR3 is TGTGCCAGCAGTTCCCCGAGACTAGCGGGAGCCTACGAGCAGTACTTC. The rearrangement uses TRBV6-5 and TRBJ2-7; TRBD2 aligns across 12 bases. This CDR3 contains 16 residues. Germline values: CDR1 MNHEY, CDR2 SVGAGI. V was clipped by 4 bases and J by 2 bases; unmatched bases: 6.

This clone was observed once. The chain links TRBV28 to TRBJ2-1; 9 nucleotides align to TRBD2. V lost 6 bases and J lost 5; bases outside the gene matches: 8. The CDR3 is 15 residues long. Germline V gene lookup returns CDR1 MDHEN and CDR2 SYDVKM. The CDR3 nucleotides are TGTGCCAGCAGCTCCCTAGCGGGGTCCGACAATGAGCAGTTCTTC. Amino acids: CASSSLAGSDNEQFF.

The gene calls are TRBV28 and TRBJ2-1; no clear D gene. Trimming shortened V by 3 bases and J by 5 bases, and 5 bases separated the two germline ends. The V gene's germline CDR1 is MDHEN and CDR2 SYDVKM. The CDR3 spans 12 residues. This CDR3 is CASSFRDNEQFF. DNA for the CDR3: TGTGCCAGCAGTTTTCGAGACAATGAGCAGTTCTTC.

This chain uses TRBV28 with TRBJ1-1, with TRBD1 as a possible D gene (6 bases). Trimming left V 6 bases short and J 3 bases short, with 20 bases between. CDR1 MDHEN and CDR2 SYDVKM come from the germline V gene. The CDR3 consists of 16 residues. CDR3 sequence: CASSPPVVGAYTEAFF. In DNA, the CDR3 is TGTGCCAGCAGCCCACCGGTTGTGGGGGCTTACACTGAAGCTTTCTTT.

The CDR3 DNA reads TGTGCCAGCAGCGGGGACTACCCCCAAGAGACCCAGTACTTC. Protein product: CASSGDYPQETQYF. This chain connects TRBV11-2 to TRBJ2-5; the match to TRBD2 covers 7 bases. Germline CDR1 SGHAT, CDR2 FQNNGV. This CDR3 contains 14 residues. V shed 5 bases, J shed 1 base, and the junction held 4 bases outside the gene matches.

The table lists this clone with a few counts. J is TRBJ2-7 and V is TRBV5-6; 11 bases are shared with TRBD2. V shed 4 bases, J shed 4 bases, and the junction held 7 bases outside the gene matches. The V gene's germline CDR1 is SGHDT and CDR2 YYEEEE. CDR3 length: 15 amino acids. The CDR3, as DNA: TGTGCCAGCAGCACCACTAGCGGGAGTAAGTACGAGCAGTACTTC. This sequence encodes CASSTTSGSKYEQYF.

V is TRBV7-7 and J is TRBJ2-2, with 11 bases fitting TRBD1. Germline CDR1 SSHAT, CDR2 FNYEAQ (reference sequence). V was clipped by 5 bases and J by 4 bases; unmatched bases: 3. This CDR3 is built from 15 residues. The CDR3, as DNA: TGTGCCAGCAGCCCCGGACAGGGGGCCACCGGGGAGCTGTTTTTT. The encoded protein is CASSPGQGATGELFF.

The chain carries TRBV4-2 and TRBJ2-1; 8 bases match TRBD2. Germline lookup yields CDR1 LGHNA and CDR2 YNFKEQ. Unmatched junction bases numbered 5, after V lost 1 base and J lost 3 bases. The CDR3 consists of 16 residues. In DNA form, the CDR3 reads TGTGCCAGCAGCCAAGGCAATAGCGGGGTCTACAATGAGCAGTTCTTC. Protein: CASSQGNSGVYNEQFF.

The chain has TRBV6-1 and TRBJ2-1, with TRBD2 matching over 9 bases. The germline CDR1 and CDR2 sequences are MNHNS and SASEGT. This CDR3 contains 15 residues. Unmatched junction bases numbered 14, after V lost 8 bases and J lost 9 bases. CDR3 DNA: TGTGCCAGCCAAAGAGCGGGACTAGCACTGGTTGAGCAGTTCTTC. Protein sequence: CASQRAGLALVEQFF.

This CDR3 is CASSVAPGREETQYF. The CDR3 nucleotides read TGTGCCAGCAGCGTAGCTCCCGGGAGAGAAGAGACCCAGTACTTC. The chain links TRBV9 to TRBJ2-5, with a weak D call TRBD2 (6 bases). The V and J ends lost 0 bases and 3 bases respectively, with 12 bases between them. This CDR3 comprises 15 residues. CDR1 and CDR2 (germline): SGDLS, YYNGEE.

CDR3 bases: TGTGCCAGCAGCGTCTCCGCAGGCAGATACAATGAGCAGTTCTTC. As protein: CASSVSAGRYNEQFF. The chain combines TRBV9 with TRBJ2-1; unclear D gene. The CDR3 has 15 residues. Germline CDR1 SGDLS, CDR2 YYNGEE. V was trimmed by 2 bases and J by 4 bases, leaving 13 bases between them.